These T cell receptor beta chains were read from a single sample in a study of blood T cell repertoires in COVID-19. Method: immunoSEQ multiplex PCR; TCRdb's copy keeps in-frame clones and lacks some. This sample has about 130,000 clones, with roughly 80% found just once. What was sequenced was peripheral blood. Receptors originate from a man between 60 and 70 years old with acute or convalescent COVID-19. The CDR3 runs from the conserved cysteine through the conserved F or W. The order of the fields is J gene, clone size, V gene, D gene, CDR3 protein, CDR3 DNA. The D gene is left open where the match is weak. Not all rows give a size; the values are once, few, many and, for expanded clones, a class.

TRBJ1-1	.	TRBV18	TRBD1	CASSRDRSGATEAFF	TGTGCCAGCTCACGGGACAGGTCCGGGGCCACTGAAGCTTTCTTT
TRBJ1-2	once	TRBV6-5	.	CASIPTSATNYGYTF	TGTGCCAGCATCCCAACCAGCGCCACTAACTATGGCTACACCTTC
TRBJ1-4	.	TRBV3-1/TRBV3-2	.	CASSPQTATNEKLFF	TGTGCCAGCAGCCCTCAGACAGCCACCAATGAAAAACTGTTTTTT
TRBJ2-3	.	TRBV10-1	.	CASSGGTALTDTQYF	TGCGCCAGCAGTGGGGGCACAGCCCTCACAGATACGCAGTATTTT
TRBJ2-7	.	TRBV6-5	TRBD1	CASRNPGQASYEQYF	TGTGCCAGCAGAAATCCGGGACAGGCCTCCTACGAGCAGTACTTC
TRBJ2-7	.	TRBV6-5	.	CASSNNRFHEQYF	TGTGCCAGCAGCAACAACAGGTTCCACGAGCAGTACTTC
TRBJ1-1	.	TRBV19	.	CASSTPDGSPEAFF	TGTGCCAGTAGTACCCCGGACGGGAGCCCTGAAGCTTTCTTT
TRBJ2-5	few	TRBV14	TRBD2	CASSQGRLAGVETQYF	TGTGCCAGCAGCCAAGGGAGACTAGCGGGAGTAGAGACCCAGTACTTC
TRBJ2-4	.	TRBV3-1/TRBV3-2	.	CASSPTSSDLRGAKNIQYF	TGTGCCAGCAGCCCTACTTCCTCGGACCTCCGGGGAGCCAAAAACATTCAGTACTTC
TRBJ2-7	once	TRBV12-3/TRBV12-4	.	CASSFYHEQYF	TGTGCCAGCAGTTTTTATCACGAGCAGTACTTC
TRBJ1-1	.	TRBV5-1	TRBD1	CASSWGDSNTEAFF	TGCGCCAGCAGCTGGGGGGACAGTAACACTGAAGCTTTCTTT
TRBJ2-7	.	TRBV30	TRBD1	CAWRGDSYLIEQYF	TGTGCCTGGAGGGGGGACAGTTATTTGATCGAGCAGTACTTC
TRBJ2-2	.	TRBV27	TRBD2	CASSSRLAGGENTGELFF	TGTGCCAGCAGTTCCCGACTAGCGGGGGGGGAAAACACCGGGGAGCTGTTTTTT
TRBJ2-2	.	TRBV7-8	.	CASSPAGNTGELFF	TGTGCCAGCAGCCCCGCAGGGAACACCGGGGAGCTGTTTTTT
TRBJ1-3	.	TRBV6-6	TRBD1	CASSNRDSSGNTIYF	TGTGCCAGCAGCAACCGGGACAGCTCTGGAAACACCATATATTTT
TRBJ1-2	.	TRBV5-1	TRBD1	CASSFDRASLWGYTF	TGCGCCAGCAGCTTTGACAGGGCTTCCCTATGGGGCTACACCTTC